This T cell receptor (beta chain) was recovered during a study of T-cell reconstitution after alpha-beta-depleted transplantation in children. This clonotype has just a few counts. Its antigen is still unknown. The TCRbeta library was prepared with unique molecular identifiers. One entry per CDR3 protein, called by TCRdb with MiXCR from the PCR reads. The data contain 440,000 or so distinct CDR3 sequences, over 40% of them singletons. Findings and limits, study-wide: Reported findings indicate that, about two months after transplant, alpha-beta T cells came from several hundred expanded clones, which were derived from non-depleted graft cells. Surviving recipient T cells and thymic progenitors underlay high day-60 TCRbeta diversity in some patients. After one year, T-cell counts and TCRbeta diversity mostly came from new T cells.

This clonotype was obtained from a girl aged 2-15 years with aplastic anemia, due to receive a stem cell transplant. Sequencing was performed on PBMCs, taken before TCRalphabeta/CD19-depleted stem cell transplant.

CDR3 amino acids: CASSLGGGPGDTQYF. Written as DNA, the CDR3 is TGTGCCAGCAGCTTAGGGGGGGGGCCTGGAGATACGCAGTATTTT. The chain recombines TRBV7-6 with TRBJ2-3, with D possibly being TRBD2 (7 bases). Germline CDR1 is SGHVS and CDR2 is FNYEAQ. With 1 base removed from V and 5 bases from J, the gap between germline ends came to 13 bases. The CDR3 is 15 amino acids.